The clone carrying this T cell receptor beta chain has more than one count but fewer than ten. Measured with immunoSEQ multiplex PCR; TCRdb has only the in-frame clones, and not every one. The sample has roughly 1 million clones, around 78% seen once; the top ten hold approximately 0.5%. The data belong to a study of shared clonotypes between healthy human individuals. The V gene's germline CDR1 is SGHRS and CDR2 YFSETQ. CDR3 length: 14 residues. Trimming removed 0 bases at V and 0 bases at J, with 6 bases between. The TCR sequence derives from a man aged 18 to 35 in good health. Some clones in this sample may be carry-over from other donors' samples. The chain joins TRBV5-1 to TRBJ1-2; D is unclear. Sequencing was carried out using memory CD4+ T cells from PBMCs. Subset denoted: CD45RA-negative fraction. This CDR3 reads CASSLAEANYGYTF. The CDR3 DNA is TGCGCCAGCAGCTTGGCTGAAGCTAACTATGGCTACACCTTC.